The TCR beta chain under discussion was sequenced for a study of T cell responses to AZD1222 COVID-19 vaccine. The study, taken as a whole, reports: Baseline testing showed seropositivity in only a handful of AZD1222 recipients. None of the repertoires were sampled until the peak T cell response had passed. Spike-specific TCRs gained breadth and depth after people received two AZD1222 doses.

Data came from immunoSEQ multiplex PCR; TCRdb stores just in-frame clones and leaves some out. The table lists about 120,000 clones, about 88% of them singletons. The CDR3 loop spans 16 amino acids. Germline values: CDR1 MNHEY, CDR2 SMNVEV (reference sequence). J lost 0 bases, V lost 8 bases, and 12 bases had no gene match. A remark on this clone: Its target is not known.

The V and J genes are TRBV27 and TRBJ2-7; 8 bases agree with TRBD2. The starting material was peripheral blood, obtained 28 days after the second AZD1222 dose. The receptor comes from an adult who received the AZD1222 COVID-19 vaccine. The CDR3 spells CASRRGGAGDSYEQYF. CDR3 DNA sequence: TGTGCCAGCCGCCGTGGGGGAGCGGGAGACTCCTACGAGCAGTACTTC.